The T cell receptor (beta chain) described here comes from a study of identical twins. Findings of the study overall: Twins' excess sharing was less marked for out-of-frame beta sequences.

This clonotype appeared a few times. What it recognizes is unknown. CDR3 length equals 15 residues. V dropped 1 base and J dropped 5; count of bases not matched to a gene: 5. CDR1 and CDR2 (germline): SGHRS, YFSETQ. TCRdb ran MiXCR on the 5' RACE reads and lists one entry per CDR3 protein. In the table there are roughly 770,000 distinct CDR3 sequences, roughly 18% of which are singletons. This sample was shared with a second study, whose subject was T cells expressing NK-cell markers.

Source material: PBMCs. The TCR originated in a woman younger than 35 in good health. The chain joins TRBV5-1 to TRBJ2-2; 7 bases align to TRBD2. CDR3 region: CASSLLAEQTGELFF. The DNA of the CDR3 is TGCGCCAGCAGCTTGCTAGCGGAGCAAACCGGGGAGCTGTTTTTT.